Listed below are T cell receptor beta chains from one sample, sequenced in a study of T cells in Graves' hyperthyroidism and ophthalmopathy. Each CDR3 protein is one row after TCRdb ran MiXCR on the multiplex PCR reads. The profile covers more than 450,000 distinct CDR3 sequences, with about 20% appearing a single time and 45% to 50% taken by the ten largest. Source material: blood. The receptors come from a man between 35 and 55 years old with Graves' ophthalmopathy. Each CDR3 is given with its conserved first and last residue. Each record gives: V gene, D gene, J gene, clone size, CDR3 protein, CDR3 DNA. D genes are given only for firm matches. Clone size is not always given. Where it is, it says once, few, many or a class for expanded clones.

TRBV28,TRBD1,TRBJ2-7,many,CASSLSTGYEQYF,TGTGCCAGCAGTTTATCGACAGGGTACGAGCAGTACTTC
TRBV7-9,TRBD2,TRBJ2-7,NA,CASSSTASGPYEQYF,TGTGCCAGCAGCTCGACGGCTAGCGGACCCTACGAGCAGTACTTC
TRBV3-1,NA,TRBJ1-6,many,CASSHLADTTLHF,TGTGCCAGCAGCCATCTCGCAGATACAACCCTCCACTTT
TRBV30,NA,TRBJ1-5,NA,CAWSLGPTSNQPQHF,TGTGCCTGGAGCCTCGGACCTACAAGCAATCAGCCCCAGCATTTT
TRBV7-2,TRBD2,TRBJ2-7,many,CASSRLAQTYEQYF,TGTGCCAGCAGTCGACTAGCGCAGACCTACGAGCAGTACTTC
TRBV6-1,NA,TRBJ2-7,NA,CASGQRQGSYEQYF,TGTGCCAGCGGTCAACGTCAGGGGTCCTACGAGCAGTACTTC
TRBV9,TRBD1,TRBJ2-7,NA,CASSVGDSYSYEQYF,TGTGCCAGCAGCGTAGGGGACAGTTACTCCTACGAGCAGTACTTC
TRBV4-2,NA,TRBJ1-1,many,CASSQEPQGWNTEAFF,TGTGCCAGCAGCCAAGAACCACAGGGATGGAACACTGAAGCTTTCTTT
TRBV3-1,NA,TRBJ2-5,few,CATYRVGETQYF,TGTGCCACTTACAGGGTTGGTGAGACCCAGTACTTC
TRBV10-3,TRBD2,TRBJ2-1,few,CAITFSSGSNNEQFF,TGTGCCATCACATTTTCTAGCGGGAGTAACAATGAGCAGTTCTTC
TRBV5-4,NA,TRBJ1-2,many,CASSLDILLGYGYTF,TGTGCCAGCAGCTTGGATATCTTACTGGGGTATGGCTACACCTTC